Below, 26 T cell receptor beta chains from the same sample are listed, as sequenced in a study of cytomegalovirus exposure and HLA in healthy donors. The PCR contained 60 Vbeta and 13 Jbeta primers. The repertoire was sequenced with immunoSEQ multiplex PCR; TCRdb's copy has only in-frame clones and lacks some. The sample has under 90,000 clones. Material: PBMCs. The receptor set was obtained from a female donor in good health and CMV-seropositive.

The chain is built from TRBV7-8 and TRBJ2-4; TRBD2 matches 16 bases. The CDR3 has 20 residues. After removal of 4 bases from V and 2 bases from J, the junction contained 11 bases not matched to a gene. In germline, CDR1 is SGHVS, CDR2 FQNEAQ. The CDR3 spells CASSSPGTSGGAGTKNIQYF. The CDR3 nucleotides read TGTGCCAGCAGCTCCCCCGGGACTAGCGGGGGGGCCGGGACCAAAAACATTCAGTACTTC.

The chain couples TRBV4-2 to TRBJ2-1; 8 bases map to TRBD1. With 1 base clipped from V and 3 bases from J, the junction kept 8 bases outside the gene matches. The germline V gene encodes CDR1 LGHNA and CDR2 YNFKEQ. The CDR3 sequence is 17 residues long. The CDR3 DNA reads TGTGCCAGCAGCCAAGTTTTCGCCGGGACAGGCTACAATGAGCAGTTCTTC. Translating it yields CASSQVFAGTGYNEQFF.

This rearrangement joins TRBV9 to TRBJ1-1; 8 nucleotides match TRBD1. The V and J ends lost 0 bases and 4 bases, in that order; junction bases with no gene match: 8. The length of the CDR3 is 16 residues. From germline, CDR1 is SGDLS and CDR2 YYNGEE. DNA of the CDR3: TGTGCCAGCAGCGTAGCTCCGGACAGGGCGGCCACTGAAGCTTTCTTT. It yields the protein CASSVAPDRAATEAFF.

V and J are TRBV29-1 and TRBJ2-6, with D unclear. Germline CDR1 SQVTM, CDR2 ANQGSEA. V was cut by 3 bases and J by 10 bases, with 10 bases left in between. The CDR3 has 12 amino acids. This CDR3 is CSVEAVLNVLTF. The CDR3 coding sequence is TGCAGCGTTGAGGCAGTGCTTAACGTCCTGACTTTC.

V is TRBV7-2 and J is TRBJ2-7; 10 nucleotides line up with TRBD2. The CDR3 loop spans 15 amino acids. V lost 5 bases, J lost 3 bases, and 7 bases stayed unmatched. In germline, CDR1 is SGHTA, CDR2 FQGNSA. DNA for the CDR3: TGTGCCAGCAGCCCCATGGCTAGCGGGAGCTACGAGCAGTACTTC. This sequence encodes CASSPMASGSYEQYF.

This chain links TRBV7-2 with TRBJ2-3; 12 bases are a match to TRBD2. Per the germline V gene, CDR1 is SGHTA and CDR2 is FQGNSA. The V gene end was trimmed by 4 bases and the J gene end by 1 base; junction bases not matched to a gene: 9. The CDR3 is 18 residues long. Here the CDR3 reads CASSSLGLAGSGTDTQYF. CDR3 DNA: TGTGCCAGCAGCTCCCTCGGACTAGCGGGGTCTGGCACAGATACGCAGTATTTT.

The chain recombines TRBV5-8 with TRBJ2-7; tentatively, D is TRBD2 (6 bases). Germline assignment: CDR1 SGHTS and CDR2 YDEGEE. The CDR3 runs 14 residues. Trimming removed 3 bases at V and 2 bases at J, with 12 bases between. CDR3 sequence (DNA): TGTGCCAGCAGCTATGGGAGGAGCCCCTACGAGCAGTACTTC. Protein product: CASSYGRSPYEQYF.

CDR3 bases: TGCGCCAGCAGCCAAGATTCTATTGGGATACAGGCTAACTATGGCTACACCTTC. Protein: CASSQDSIGIQANYGYTF. The chain couples TRBV4-1 to TRBJ1-2; a weak D match, TRBD1 (5 bases). This CDR3 has 18 amino acids. Germline V CDR1 and CDR2: MGHRA, YSYEKL. V was clipped by 0 bases and J by 0 bases, with 17 bases between them.

This chain joins TRBV7-9 and TRBJ1-1; 8 positions match TRBD1. CDR1 SEHNR and CDR2 FQNEAQ come from the germline V gene (reference sequence). The CDR3 runs to 14 residues. Germline trimming cut 1 base from V and 10 bases from J; bases unmatched to any gene: 8. CDR3 protein: CASSLGQGAYGAFF. As DNA, the CDR3 is TGTGCCAGCAGCTTAGGGCAGGGGGCCTATGGAGCTTTCTTT. The whole variable domain, remainder taken from reference TRBV7-9 and TRBJ1-1, is DTGVSQNPRHKITKRGQNVTFRCDPISEHNRLYWYRQTLGQGPEFLTYFQNEAQLEKSRLLSDRFSAERPKGSFSTLEIQRTEQGDSAMYLCASSLGQGAYGAFFGQGTRLTVV.

The chain recombines TRBV6-5 with TRBJ1-4, with D hard to call. The V gene lost 3 bases and the J gene lost 5 bases, with 10 bases spanning the gap. Germline CDR1 and CDR2: MNHEY and SVGAGI. This CDR3 spans 14 amino acids. The DNA for the CDR3 is TGTGCCAGCAGTTATGGATCTAGCAATGAAAAACTGTTTTTT. Translating gives CASSYGSSNEKLFF.

The V and J genes are TRBV5-5 and TRBJ1-3; 7 positions agree with TRBD1. CDR1 SGHKS and CDR2 YYEKEE come from the germline V gene (reference sequence). CDR3 length: 18 residues. The V segment lost 6 bases and the J segment 0 bases; nucleotides outside the gene matches: 15. CDR3 region: CASTTRTGSRLSGNTIYF. As DNA, the CDR3 is TGTGCCAGCACCACACGGACAGGTTCTCGTCTCTCTGGAAACACCATATATTTT.

This rearrangement joins TRBV28 to TRBJ1-1; tentatively, D is TRBD1 (5 bases). V lost 2 bases and J 7 bases, leaving 11 bases between the germline ends. The germline V gene has CDR1 MDHEN and CDR2 SYDVKM. This CDR3 is 13 amino acids long. The CDR3 nucleotides are TGTGCCAGCAGTTTAGGGGCACAGCATGAAGCTTTCTTT. Protein product: CASSLGAQHEAFF.

The V and J genes are TRBV4-3 and TRBJ2-2; 7 nucleotides align to TRBD2. The J segment lost 1 base and the V segment lost 1 base, leaving 3 bases of the junction unmatched. The length of the CDR3 is 16 residues. Germline CDR1 reads LGHNA; CDR2 reads YSLEER. Here the CDR3 reads CASSQGGGLNTGELFF. CDR3 in DNA: TGCGCCAGCAGCCAAGGGGGGGGTCTGAACACCGGGGAGCTGTTTTTT.

The CDR3 sequence: CASSPLGLPSEQYF. The CDR3 DNA reads TGTGCCAGCAGTCCACTCGGACTTCCGAGCGAGCAGTACTTC. V is TRBV27 and J is TRBJ2-7, with a tentative D call TRBD2 (5 bases). There are 14 residues in the CDR3. Trimming took off 5 bases at V and 6 bases at J, with 17 bases between the two ends. The germline CDR1 and CDR2 sequences are MNHEY and SMNVEV (reference sequence).

This rearrangement joins TRBV27 to TRBJ2-7; 7 nucleotides agree with TRBD1. V gave up 1 base and J gave up 2 bases; unmatched junction bases: 5. This CDR3 comprises 15 residues. Germline V gene lookup returns CDR1 MNHEY and CDR2 SMNVEV (reference sequence). In nucleotides, the CDR3 is TGTGCCAGCAGTTTATTTCCCAGGGGGACCTACGAGCAGTACTTC. This gives the protein CASSLFPRGTYEQYF.

This chain links TRBV2 with TRBJ2-4; tentative D call: TRBD2 (7 bases). V gave up 8 bases and J gave up 1 base, with 15 bases separating them. From germline, CDR1 is SNHLY and CDR2 FYNNEI. The CDR3 totals 15 residues. The CDR3 loop is CASGGDGGAKNIQYF. CDR3 in DNA: TGTGCCAGCGGGGGCGACGGGGGGGCCAAAAACATTCAGTACTTC.

The chain links TRBV2 to TRBJ2-3; possibly TRBD2 for D (7 bases). V was trimmed by 10 bases and J by 3 bases, leaving 20 bases between them. Germline loops: CDR1 SNHLY, CDR2 FYNNEI. The CDR3 is 15 residues long. The CDR3 loop is CAIHSSGRGTDTQYF. The DNA for the CDR3 is TGTGCCATCCACTCCTCAGGGAGGGGGACAGATACGCAGTATTTT.

V is TRBV11-1 and J is TRBJ2-1, with D perhaps TRBD2 (5 bases). The germline gives CDR1 SGHAT, CDR2 FQDESV (reference sequence). This CDR3 is built from 16 residues. V was cut by 0 bases and J by 8 bases, with 17 bases left in between. The CDR3 protein is CASSLAWPGAGDEQFF. In DNA, the CDR3 is TGTGCCAGCAGCTTAGCATGGCCCGGCGCCGGGGATGAGCAGTTCTTC.

The CDR3 loop reads CASSSEGGRNTEAFF. For the CDR3, the DNA is TGTGCCAGCAGTTCTGAGGGAGGGCGGAACACTGAAGCTTTCTTT. The genes are TRBV27 and TRBJ1-1, with unresolved D. This CDR3 spans 15 amino acids. V dropped 4 bases and J dropped 1 base, with 13 bases sitting between them. Germline-derived CDR1 and CDR2 are MNHEY and SMNVEV (reference sequence).

The chain employs TRBV27 and TRBJ2-2; D perhaps matches TRBD2 (6 bases). Germline loops: CDR1 MNHEY, CDR2 SMNVEV (reference sequence). V shed 2 bases and J shed 1 base, with 14 bases lying between them. This CDR3 spans 17 amino acids. CDR3 bases: TGTGCCAGCAGTTTAGGCCGTGGGGGGTGGAACACCGGGGAGCTGTTTTTT. Its translation is CASSLGRGGWNTGELFF.

V is TRBV4-1 and J is TRBJ1-1; 7 positions agree with TRBD1. Germline CDR1 is MGHRA and CDR2 is YSYEKL. The V and J ends lost 0 bases and 4 bases, in that order; junction bases with no gene match: 5. The CDR3 is made up of 15 amino acids. Written as DNA, the CDR3 is TGCGCCAGCAGCCAAGATCGCAGGGGGACCACTGAAGCTTTCTTT. It yields the protein CASSQDRRGTTEAFF.

The chain has TRBV7-6 and TRBJ2-1; 8 positions match TRBD2. Germline loops: CDR1 SGHVS, CDR2 FNYEAQ. V lost 6 bases to trimming and J lost 5 bases; unmatched junction nucleotides: 12. This CDR3 is 16 amino acids long. DNA of the CDR3: TGTGCCAGCAGTCGAAACGGGGGGGCCAACGACAATGAGCAGTTCTTC. Translated, it gives CASSRNGGANDNEQFF.

The V gene is TRBV7-2, the J gene TRBJ2-7; possibly TRBD1 for D (5 bases). The CDR3 spans 12 residues. The germline V and J ends were trimmed by 2 bases and 5 bases, with 7 bases remaining between them. Germline V gene data show CDR1 as SGHTA and CDR2 as FQGNSA. CDR3 nucleotides: TGTGCCAGCAGCTTACAGGACAACGAGCAGTACTTC. Translation: CASSLQDNEQYF.

With regard to this clone: Sequence at one end of the junction differs from germline and may be a read error. V is TRBV6-5 and J is TRBJ2-3; 9 positions agree with TRBD2. Germline V gene lookup returns CDR1 MNHEY and CDR2 SVGAGI. This CDR3 contains 15 residues. The CDR3, as DNA: TGTGCCAGCAGTGCGACTAGCGGCACCACAAATACGCAGTATTTT. Translation: CASSATSGTTNTQYF.

The chain recombines TRBV14 with TRBJ2-7; D may be TRBD2 (6 bases). Deletions cut 4 bases from V and 2 bases from J, with 12 bases between. The CDR3 is made up of 14 amino acids. Germline V CDR1 and CDR2: SGHDN, FVKESK. CDR3 region: CASSLGLIAYEQYF. The CDR3 DNA follows: TGTGCCAGCAGCCTCGGACTAATCGCCTACGAGCAGTACTTC. Filled out from reference TRBV14 and TRBJ2-7, the complete variable domain reads EAGVTQFPSHSVIEKGQTVTLRCDPISGHDNLYWYRRVMGKEIKFLLHFVKESKQDESGMPNNRFLAERTGGTYSTLKVQPAELEDSGVYFCASSLGLIAYEQYFGPGTRLTVT.

The chain has TRBV5-4 and TRBJ1-2, with 7 bases matching TRBD1. This CDR3 spans 14 amino acids. The germline gives CDR1 SGHNT, CDR2 YYREEE (reference sequence). The V segment lost 2 bases and the J segment 2 bases; nucleotides outside the gene matches: 3. The CDR3 sequence: CASSFPGGNYGYTF. In DNA form, the CDR3 reads TGTGCCAGCAGCTTTCCAGGGGGGAACTATGGCTACACCTTC.